This entry describes one T cell receptor beta chain. Its recognized antigen is unknown. The sample holds no much larger clone one base away, and base qualities are not on file. The CDR3 regions of human TCRbeta chains were subjected to immunosequencing. As for how the authors treated the data: TCRs in the repertoires were compared against a reference library of SARS-CoV-2-specific TCRs that had been generated with the MIRA antigen-specificity platform. Breadth meant the fraction of unique TCRs that were SARS-CoV-2-associated, whereas depth meant the fraction of total T cells that were SARS-CoV-2-associated. Using the MIRA data, every spike-specific TCR was mapped to the spike region that the TCR reacted to and assigned to either a CD4 or a CD8 class. Log10-transformed breadth and depth values were compared by one-way ANOVA with Sidak's multiple comparisons tests. The table comes from immuneACCESS by way of TCRdb, which keeps in-frame sequences with V and J called. Part of the clones is missing from these tables; in studies checked, under half for an unresolved V gene and the rest for unknown reasons. The DNA gave D and trimming, while V, J and clone size come from that table. This sample comprises about 150,000 clones, about nine tenths of them detected only once. The top ten hold less than 2% of the sample.

The time point label, as the study defines it: about 28 days (+/-7) after the second vaccine dose. Because spike-specific TCR depth and breadth did not differ between the two schedules, AZD1222 recipients who got a second dose at roughly 4 weeks were pooled with those who got a second dose at roughly 12 weeks. Vaccinee samples were obtained from the UK trials COV001 and COV002, which included a single-blind randomized controlled phase 2/3 trial of AZD1222 (ChAdOx1 nCoV-19) in healthy adults. For TCRbeta chain sequencing, PBMC samples from trial participants were taken at day 0 and at day 28 after the second dose. From its cysteine to its phenylalanine, the CDR3 spans 15 amino acids. Only CDR3 DNA remains: 45 bases, in frame from the first base. Between the V and J ends, shortened by 4 bases and 3 bases respectively, the junction contains 17 bases. From a lookup of the germline V gene, CDR1 and CDR2 are SGHTS and YDEGEE.

This record belongs to a study of T cell responses to AZD1222 COVID-19 vaccine (dated by TCRdb to 2020 to 2022). In the study overall: A total of 233 trial participants underwent TCR sequencing, of whom nearly 210 had received two doses of AZD1222 and some 25 had received two doses of the MenACWY control vaccine. Trial participants were enrolled by age into 18-55, 56-69 and 70-plus year subgroups, with approximately 160, 26 and 62 TCR-sequenced participants respectively.

Here is what the overall study found, with its caveats: A significant rise in spike-specific TCR breadth and depth was observed after two AZD1222 doses relative to day 0 and relative to MenACWY recipients. Nearly half of unique spike-specific TCRs reportedly recognized epitopes outside regions mutated in the B.1.351 and B.1.1.7 variants. Because no day 14 peak-response samples were available, repertoires were characterized only after the peak T cell response. In the small 56-69-year group, the increase in depth fell short of significance, most likely because of low power. Participants were mostly white British and included more females than males, and it was suggested by the authors that clonal diversity may have been underestimated. The whole spike protein was spanned by vaccine-associated CD4 TCRs, and dominant responses were seen in regions 160-218 and 743-854. Only six or seven AZD1222 recipients were SARS-CoV-2 seropositive at baseline, limiting conclusions about previously exposed vaccinees.

The clonotype comes from an adult who received the AZD1222 COVID-19 vaccine. The rearranged segments are TRBV5-8 and TRBJ2-7; perhaps TRBD1 is the D gene, with 6 bases matching. Sequenced here: peripheral blood, sampled 28 days after the second AZD1222 dose. The DNA sequence is as follows: TGTGCCAGCAGCCGTACCACAGGGAGAAGCTACGAGCAGTACTTC. Protein translation: CASSRTTGRSYEQYF. Full variable domain (CDR3 extended with the reference TRBV5-8 and TRBJ2-7 proteins): EAGVTQSPTHLIKTRGQQATLRCSPISGHTSVYWYQQALGLGLQFLLWYDEGEERNRGNFPPRFSGRQFPNYSSELNVNALELEDSALYLCASSRTTGRSYEQYFGPGTRLTVT.